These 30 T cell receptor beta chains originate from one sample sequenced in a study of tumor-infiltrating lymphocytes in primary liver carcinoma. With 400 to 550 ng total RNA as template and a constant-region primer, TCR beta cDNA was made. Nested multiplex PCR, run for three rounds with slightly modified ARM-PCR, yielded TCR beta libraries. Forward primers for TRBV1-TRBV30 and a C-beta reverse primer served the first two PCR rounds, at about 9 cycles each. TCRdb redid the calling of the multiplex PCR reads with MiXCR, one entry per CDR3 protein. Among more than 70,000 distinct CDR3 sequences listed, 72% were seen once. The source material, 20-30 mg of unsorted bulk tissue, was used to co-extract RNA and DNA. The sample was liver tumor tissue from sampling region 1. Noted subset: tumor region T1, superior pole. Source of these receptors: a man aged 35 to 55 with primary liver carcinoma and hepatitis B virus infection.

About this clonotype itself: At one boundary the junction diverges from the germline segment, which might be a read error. The chain's CDR3 is CASRHKGSNQPQYF. Here the CDR3 DNA reads TGTGCCAGCAGACACAAGGGCAGCAATCAGCCCCAGTATTTC. V usage is TRBV11-2 and J usage is TRBJ1-5, with D unresolved. Per germline, CDR1 SGHAT and CDR2 FQNNGV. This CDR3 is 14 amino acids long.

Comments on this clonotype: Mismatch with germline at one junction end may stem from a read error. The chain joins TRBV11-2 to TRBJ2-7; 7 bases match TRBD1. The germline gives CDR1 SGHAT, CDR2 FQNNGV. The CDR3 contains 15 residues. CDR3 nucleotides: TGTGGCAGCAGCCAATATTCGGAAGGGGGCTGCGAGCAGTACTTC. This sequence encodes CGSSQYSEGGCEQYF.

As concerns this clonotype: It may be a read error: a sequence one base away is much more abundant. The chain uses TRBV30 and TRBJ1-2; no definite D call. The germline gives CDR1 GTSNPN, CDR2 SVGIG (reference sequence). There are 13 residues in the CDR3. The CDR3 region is CAWNAGELYDYTF. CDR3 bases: TGTGCCTGGAACGCCGGCGAACTCTATGACTACACCTTC.

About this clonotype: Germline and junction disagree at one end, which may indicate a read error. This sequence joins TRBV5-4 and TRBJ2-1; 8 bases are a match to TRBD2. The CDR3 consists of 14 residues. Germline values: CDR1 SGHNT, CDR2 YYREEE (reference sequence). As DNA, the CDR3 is TGTGCCAGCAGCTTGGGACTAGCGTGTGATGAGCAGCTCTTC. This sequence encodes CASSLGLACDEQLF.

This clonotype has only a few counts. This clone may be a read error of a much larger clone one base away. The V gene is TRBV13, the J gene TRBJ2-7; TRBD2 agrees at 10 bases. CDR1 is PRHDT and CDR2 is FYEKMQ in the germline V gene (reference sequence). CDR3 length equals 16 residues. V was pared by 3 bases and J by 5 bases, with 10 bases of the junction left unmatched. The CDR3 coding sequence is TGTGCCAGCAGCTTGGCTGGACTAGCGGAATTTAACGAGCAGTACTTC. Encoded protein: CASSLAGLAEFNEQYF.

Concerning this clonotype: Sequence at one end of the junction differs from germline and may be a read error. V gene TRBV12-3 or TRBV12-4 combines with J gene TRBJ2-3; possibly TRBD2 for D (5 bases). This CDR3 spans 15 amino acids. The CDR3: CVSSFMEAHTDRQYF. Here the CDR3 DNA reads TGTGTCAGCAGTTTTATGGAGGCCCACACAGATAGGCAGTATTTT.

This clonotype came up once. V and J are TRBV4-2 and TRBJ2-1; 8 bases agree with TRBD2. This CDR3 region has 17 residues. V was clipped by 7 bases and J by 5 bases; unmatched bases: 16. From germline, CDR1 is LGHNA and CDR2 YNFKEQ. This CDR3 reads CASNHGFGLAGNNEQFF. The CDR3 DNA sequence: TGTGCCAGCAACCATGGTTTTGGACTAGCAGGAAACAATGAGCAGTTCTTC.

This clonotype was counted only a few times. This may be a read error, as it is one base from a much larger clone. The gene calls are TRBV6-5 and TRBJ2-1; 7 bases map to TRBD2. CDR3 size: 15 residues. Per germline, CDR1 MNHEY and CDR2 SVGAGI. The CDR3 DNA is TGTGCCAGCAGGGTATCCGTGACTAGCCCCAATGGGCAGTTCTTC. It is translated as CASRVSVTSPNGQFF.

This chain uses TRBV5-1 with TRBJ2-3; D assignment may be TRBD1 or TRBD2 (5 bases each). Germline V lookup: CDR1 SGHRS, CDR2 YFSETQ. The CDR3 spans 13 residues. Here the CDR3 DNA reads TGCACCACCCACGGGGCCCCGGGGGATACGCAGTATTTT. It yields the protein CTTHGAPGDTQYF.

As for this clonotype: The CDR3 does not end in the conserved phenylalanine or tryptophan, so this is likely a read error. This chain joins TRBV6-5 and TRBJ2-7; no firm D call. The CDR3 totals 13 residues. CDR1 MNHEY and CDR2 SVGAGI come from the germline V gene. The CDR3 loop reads CASSYSSSYEQYL. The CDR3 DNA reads TGTGCCAGTAGTTACTCCAGCTCCTACGAGCAGTACCTC.

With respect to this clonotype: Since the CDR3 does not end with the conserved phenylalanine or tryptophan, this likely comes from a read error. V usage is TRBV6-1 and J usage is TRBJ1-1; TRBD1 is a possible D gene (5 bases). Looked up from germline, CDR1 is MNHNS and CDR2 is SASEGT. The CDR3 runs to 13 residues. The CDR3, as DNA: TGTGTCAGCAGTTTGGGGGAGAACACTGAAGCTTTCGTT. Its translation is CVSSLGENTEAFV.

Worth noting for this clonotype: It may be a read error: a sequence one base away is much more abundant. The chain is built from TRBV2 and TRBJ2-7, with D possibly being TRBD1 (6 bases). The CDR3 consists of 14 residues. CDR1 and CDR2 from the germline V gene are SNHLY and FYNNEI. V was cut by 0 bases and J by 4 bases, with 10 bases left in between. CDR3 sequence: CASSEARGGYEQYF. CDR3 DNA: TGTGCCAGCAGTGAAGCCAGGGGTGGGTACGAGCAGTACTTC.

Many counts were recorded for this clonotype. CDR3 nucleotide sequence: TGTGCCAGCAGCCAAGACGGGCGGGCGAGCACTGAAGCTTTCTTT. Translating it yields CASSQDGRASTEAFF. V is TRBV4-2 and J is TRBJ1-1; D gene uncertain. This CDR3 spans 15 amino acids. V lost 0 bases and J lost 4, with 12 bases in between. Per germline, CDR1 LGHNA and CDR2 YNFKEQ.

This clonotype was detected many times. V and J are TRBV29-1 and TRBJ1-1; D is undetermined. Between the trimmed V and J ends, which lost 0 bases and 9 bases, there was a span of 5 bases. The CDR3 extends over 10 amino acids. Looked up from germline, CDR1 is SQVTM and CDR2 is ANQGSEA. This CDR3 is CSVEEGKAFF. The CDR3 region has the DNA TGCAGCGTTGAAGAGGGGAAAGCTTTCTTT.

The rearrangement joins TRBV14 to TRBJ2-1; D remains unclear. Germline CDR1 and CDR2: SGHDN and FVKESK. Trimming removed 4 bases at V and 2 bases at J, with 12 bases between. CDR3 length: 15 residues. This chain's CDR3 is CASSPIPGAYNEQFF. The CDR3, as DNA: TGTGCCAGCAGCCCTATTCCAGGCGCCTACAATGAGCAGTTCTTC.

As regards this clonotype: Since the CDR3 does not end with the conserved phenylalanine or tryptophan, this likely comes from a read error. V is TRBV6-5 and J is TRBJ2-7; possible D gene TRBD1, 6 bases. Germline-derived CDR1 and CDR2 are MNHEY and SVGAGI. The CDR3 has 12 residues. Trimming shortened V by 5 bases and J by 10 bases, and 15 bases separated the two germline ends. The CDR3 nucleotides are TGTGCCAGCAGTCAGGGGCCCGGCGAACAGTACCTC. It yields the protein CASSQGPGEQYL.

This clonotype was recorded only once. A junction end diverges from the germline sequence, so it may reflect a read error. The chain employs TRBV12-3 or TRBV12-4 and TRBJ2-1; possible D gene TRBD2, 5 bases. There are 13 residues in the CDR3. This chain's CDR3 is CASSPHTGNGQFF. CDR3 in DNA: TGTGCCAGTAGCCCCCATACGGGGAATGGGCAGTTCTTC.

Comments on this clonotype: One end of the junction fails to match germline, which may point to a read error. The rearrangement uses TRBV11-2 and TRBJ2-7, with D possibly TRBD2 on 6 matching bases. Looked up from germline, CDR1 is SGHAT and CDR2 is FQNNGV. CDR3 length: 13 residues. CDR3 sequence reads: CTSSLNELASQYF. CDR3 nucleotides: TGTACCAGCAGCTTAAATGAGCTAGCGTCGCAATACTTC.

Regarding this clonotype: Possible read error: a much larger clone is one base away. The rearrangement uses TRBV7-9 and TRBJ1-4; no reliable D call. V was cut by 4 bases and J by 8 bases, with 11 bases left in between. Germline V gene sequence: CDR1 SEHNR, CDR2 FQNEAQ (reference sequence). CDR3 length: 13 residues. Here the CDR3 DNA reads TGTGCCAGCAGCTCACTAGGAAGGGAAAAACTGTTTTTT. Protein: CASSSLGREKLFF.

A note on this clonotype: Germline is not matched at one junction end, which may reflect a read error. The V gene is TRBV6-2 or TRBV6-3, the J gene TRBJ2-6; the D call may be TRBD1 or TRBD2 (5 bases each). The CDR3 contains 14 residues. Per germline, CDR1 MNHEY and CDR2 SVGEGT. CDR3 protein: CPSSYTSGGNVLTF. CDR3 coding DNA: TGTCCCAGCAGTTACACCTCTGGGGGTAACGTCCTGACTTTC.

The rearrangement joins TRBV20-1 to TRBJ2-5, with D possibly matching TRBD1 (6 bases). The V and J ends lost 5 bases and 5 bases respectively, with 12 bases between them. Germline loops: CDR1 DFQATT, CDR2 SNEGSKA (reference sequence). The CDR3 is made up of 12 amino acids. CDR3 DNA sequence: TGCAGTGCTTCTCCAGGGGAGGAGACCCAGTACTTC. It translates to CSASPGEETQYF.

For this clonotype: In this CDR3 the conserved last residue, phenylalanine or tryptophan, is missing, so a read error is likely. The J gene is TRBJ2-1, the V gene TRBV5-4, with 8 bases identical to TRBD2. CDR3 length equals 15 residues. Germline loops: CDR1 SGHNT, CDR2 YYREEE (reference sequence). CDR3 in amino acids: CVSSSRGTRDNEQFL. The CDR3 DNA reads TGTGTCAGCAGCTCCCGCGGGACTAGGGACAATGAGCAGTTCCTC.

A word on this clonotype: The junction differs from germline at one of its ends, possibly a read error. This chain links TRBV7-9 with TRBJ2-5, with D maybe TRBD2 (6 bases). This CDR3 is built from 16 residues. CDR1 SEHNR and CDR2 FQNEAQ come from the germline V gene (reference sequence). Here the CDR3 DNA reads TGTGCCTGCAGCTTCCGGGATAGCGGTATGGAGGAGACCCAGTACTTC. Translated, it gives CACSFRDSGMEETQYF.

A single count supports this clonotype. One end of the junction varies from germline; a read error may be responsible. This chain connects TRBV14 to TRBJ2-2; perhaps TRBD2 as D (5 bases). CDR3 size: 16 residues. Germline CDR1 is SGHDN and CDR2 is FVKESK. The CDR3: CASSQSRAANTWELLF. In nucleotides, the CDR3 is TGTGCCAGCAGCCAATCGAGGGCGGCCAACACCTGGGAGCTGTTGTTT.

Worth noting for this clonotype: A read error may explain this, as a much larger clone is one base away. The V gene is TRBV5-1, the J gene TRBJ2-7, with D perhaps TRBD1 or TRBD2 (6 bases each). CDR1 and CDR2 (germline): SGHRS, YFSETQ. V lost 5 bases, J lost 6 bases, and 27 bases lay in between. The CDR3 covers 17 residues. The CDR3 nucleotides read TGCGCCAGCAGAGCTTGGGGGGCAGGGAATCGTCTCTGCGAGCAGTACTTC. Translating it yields CASRAWGAGNRLCEQYF.

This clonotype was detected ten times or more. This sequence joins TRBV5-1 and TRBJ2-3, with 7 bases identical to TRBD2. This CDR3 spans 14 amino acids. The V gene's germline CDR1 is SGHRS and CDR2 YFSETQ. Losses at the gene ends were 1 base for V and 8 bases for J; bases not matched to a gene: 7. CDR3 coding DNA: TGCGCCAGCAGCTTGCAACGGGAGGCGGGTACGCAGTATTTT. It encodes CASSLQREAGTQYF.

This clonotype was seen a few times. The CDR3 DNA reads TGCAGTGCTAGAGATCCCCAGGGTAGGAATTCACCCCTCCACTTT. As protein: CSARDPQGRNSPLHF. This chain connects TRBV20-1 to TRBJ1-6, with D perhaps TRBD1 (5 bases). V shed 0 bases and J shed 7 bases, with 13 bases lying between them. The germline CDR1 and CDR2 sequences are DFQATT and SNEGSKA (reference sequence). This CDR3 comprises 15 residues.

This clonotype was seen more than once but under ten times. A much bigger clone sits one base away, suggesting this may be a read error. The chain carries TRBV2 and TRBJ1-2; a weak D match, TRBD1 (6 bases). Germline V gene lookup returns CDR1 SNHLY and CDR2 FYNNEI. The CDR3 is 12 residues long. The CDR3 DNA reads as TGTACCAGTTGGACAGCGGACTATGGCTACACCTTC. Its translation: CTSWTADYGYTF.

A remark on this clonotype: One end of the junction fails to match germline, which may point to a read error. CDR3: CASNLLAGGQLFF. CDR3 DNA: TGTGCCAGCAACTTACTAGCCGGCGGGCAACTGTTTTTT. The rearrangement uses TRBV11-1 and TRBJ2-2; D may be TRBD2 (6 bases). The CDR3 sequence is 13 residues long. Germline values: CDR1 SGHAT, CDR2 FQDESV (reference sequence).

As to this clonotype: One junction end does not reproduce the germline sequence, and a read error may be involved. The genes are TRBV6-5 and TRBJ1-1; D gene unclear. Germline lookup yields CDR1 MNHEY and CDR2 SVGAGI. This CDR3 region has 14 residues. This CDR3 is CASSYRGVNTETFF. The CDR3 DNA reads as TGTGCCAGCAGTTACCGAGGAGTGAACACTGAAACTTTCTTT.